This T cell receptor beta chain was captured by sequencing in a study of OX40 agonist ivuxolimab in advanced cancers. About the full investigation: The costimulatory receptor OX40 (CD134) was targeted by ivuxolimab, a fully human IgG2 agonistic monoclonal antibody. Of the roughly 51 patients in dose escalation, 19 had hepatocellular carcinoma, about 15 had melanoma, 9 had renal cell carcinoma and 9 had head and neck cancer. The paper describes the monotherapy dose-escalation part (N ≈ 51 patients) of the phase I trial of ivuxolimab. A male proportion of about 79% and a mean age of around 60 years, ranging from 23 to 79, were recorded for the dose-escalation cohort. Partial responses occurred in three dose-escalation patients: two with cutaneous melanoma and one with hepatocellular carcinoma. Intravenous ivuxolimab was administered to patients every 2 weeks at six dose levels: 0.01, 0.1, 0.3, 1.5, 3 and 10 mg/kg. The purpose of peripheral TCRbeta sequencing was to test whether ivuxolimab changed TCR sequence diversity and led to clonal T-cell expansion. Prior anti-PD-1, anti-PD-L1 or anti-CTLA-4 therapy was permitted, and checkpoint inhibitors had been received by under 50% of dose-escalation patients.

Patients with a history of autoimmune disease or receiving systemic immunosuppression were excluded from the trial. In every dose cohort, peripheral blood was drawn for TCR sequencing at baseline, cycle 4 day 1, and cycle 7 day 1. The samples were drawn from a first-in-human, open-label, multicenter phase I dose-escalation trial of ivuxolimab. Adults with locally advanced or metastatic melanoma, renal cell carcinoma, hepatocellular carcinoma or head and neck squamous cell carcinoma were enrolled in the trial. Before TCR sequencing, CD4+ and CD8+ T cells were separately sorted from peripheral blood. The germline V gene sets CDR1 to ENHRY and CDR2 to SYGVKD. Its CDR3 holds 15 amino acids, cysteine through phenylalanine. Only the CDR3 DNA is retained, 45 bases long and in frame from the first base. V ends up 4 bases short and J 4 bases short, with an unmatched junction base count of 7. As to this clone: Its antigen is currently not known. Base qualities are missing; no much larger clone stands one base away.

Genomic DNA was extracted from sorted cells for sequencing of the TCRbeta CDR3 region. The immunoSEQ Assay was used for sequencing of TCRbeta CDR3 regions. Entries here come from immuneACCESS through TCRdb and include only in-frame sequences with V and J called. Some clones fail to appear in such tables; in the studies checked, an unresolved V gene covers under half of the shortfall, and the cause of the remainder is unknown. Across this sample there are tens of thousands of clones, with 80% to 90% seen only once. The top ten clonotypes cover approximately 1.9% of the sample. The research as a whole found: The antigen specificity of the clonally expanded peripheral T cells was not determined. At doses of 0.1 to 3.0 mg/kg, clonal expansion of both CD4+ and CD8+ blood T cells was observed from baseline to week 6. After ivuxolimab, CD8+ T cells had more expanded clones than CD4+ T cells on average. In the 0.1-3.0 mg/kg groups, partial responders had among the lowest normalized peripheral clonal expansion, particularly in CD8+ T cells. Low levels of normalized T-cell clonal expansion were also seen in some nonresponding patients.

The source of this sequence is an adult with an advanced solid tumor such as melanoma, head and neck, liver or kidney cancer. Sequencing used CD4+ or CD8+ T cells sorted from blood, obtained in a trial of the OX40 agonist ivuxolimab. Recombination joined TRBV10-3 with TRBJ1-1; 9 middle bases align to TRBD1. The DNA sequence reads TGTGCCATCAGTGGGGACAGGGACCAGATCACTGAAGCTTTCTTT. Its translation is CAISGDRDQITEAFF.